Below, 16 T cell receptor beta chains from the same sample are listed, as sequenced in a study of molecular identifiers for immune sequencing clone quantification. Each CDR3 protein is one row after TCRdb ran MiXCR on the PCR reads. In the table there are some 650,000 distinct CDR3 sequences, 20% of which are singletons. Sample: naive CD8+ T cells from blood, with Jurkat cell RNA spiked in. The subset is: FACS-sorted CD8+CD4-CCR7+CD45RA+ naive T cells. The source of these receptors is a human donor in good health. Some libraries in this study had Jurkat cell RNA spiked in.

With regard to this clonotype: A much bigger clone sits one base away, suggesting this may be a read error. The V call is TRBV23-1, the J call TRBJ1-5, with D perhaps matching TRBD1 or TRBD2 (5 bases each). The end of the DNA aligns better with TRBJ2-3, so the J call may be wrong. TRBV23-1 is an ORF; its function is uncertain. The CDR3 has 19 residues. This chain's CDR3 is CASSQPRPGPGLPDQPQYF. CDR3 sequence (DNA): TGCGCCAGCAGTCAACCCCGGCCAGGGCCGGGGCTTCCGGATCAGCCCCAGTATTTT.

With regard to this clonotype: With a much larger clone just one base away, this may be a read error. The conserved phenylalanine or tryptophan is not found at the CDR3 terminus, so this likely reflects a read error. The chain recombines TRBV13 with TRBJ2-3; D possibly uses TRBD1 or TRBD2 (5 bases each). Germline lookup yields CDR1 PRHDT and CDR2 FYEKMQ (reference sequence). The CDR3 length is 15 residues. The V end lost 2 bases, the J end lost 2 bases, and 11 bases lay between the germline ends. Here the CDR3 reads CASSLLRDATDTQYL. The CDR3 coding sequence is TGTGCCAGCAGCTTACTCCGGGACGCCACAGATACGCAGTATCTT.

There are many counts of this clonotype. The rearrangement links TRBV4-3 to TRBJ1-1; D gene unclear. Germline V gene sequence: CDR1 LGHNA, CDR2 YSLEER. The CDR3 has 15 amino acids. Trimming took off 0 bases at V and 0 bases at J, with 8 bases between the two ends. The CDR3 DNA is TGCGCCAGCAGCCAAGATCCGAATCTGAACACTGAAGCTTTCTTT. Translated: CASSQDPNLNTEAFF.

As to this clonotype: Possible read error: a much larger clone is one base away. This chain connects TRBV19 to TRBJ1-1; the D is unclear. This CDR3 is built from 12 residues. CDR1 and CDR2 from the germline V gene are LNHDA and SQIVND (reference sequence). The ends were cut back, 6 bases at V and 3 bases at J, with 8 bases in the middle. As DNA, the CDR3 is TGTGCCAGTAGAATCGGGTACACTGAAGCTTTCTTT. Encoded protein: CASRIGYTEAFF.

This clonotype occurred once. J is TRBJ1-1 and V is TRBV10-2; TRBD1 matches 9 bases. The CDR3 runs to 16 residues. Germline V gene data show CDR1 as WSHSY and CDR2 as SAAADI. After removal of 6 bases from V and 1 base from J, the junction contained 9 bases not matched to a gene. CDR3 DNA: TGCGCCAGCAGACGGGACAGGGAGGCTGGGAACACTGAAGCTTTCTTT. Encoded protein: CASRRDREAGNTEAFF.

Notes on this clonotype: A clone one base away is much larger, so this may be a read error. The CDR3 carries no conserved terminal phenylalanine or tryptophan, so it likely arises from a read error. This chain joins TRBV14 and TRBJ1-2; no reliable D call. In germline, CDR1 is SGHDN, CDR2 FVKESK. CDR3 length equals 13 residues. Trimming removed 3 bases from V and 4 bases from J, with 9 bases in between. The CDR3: CASSQAALYGYTL. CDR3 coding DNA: TGTGCCAGCAGCCAGGCAGCACTCTATGGCTACACCCTC.

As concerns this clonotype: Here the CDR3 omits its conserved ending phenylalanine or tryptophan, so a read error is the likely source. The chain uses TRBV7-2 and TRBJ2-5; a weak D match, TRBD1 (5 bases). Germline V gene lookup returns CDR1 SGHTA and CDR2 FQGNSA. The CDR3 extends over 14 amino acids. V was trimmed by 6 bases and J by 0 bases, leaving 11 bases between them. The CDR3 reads CASRAPGYQETQYL. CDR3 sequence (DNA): TGTGCCAGCAGAGCCCCAGGGTACCAAGAGACCCAGTACCTC.

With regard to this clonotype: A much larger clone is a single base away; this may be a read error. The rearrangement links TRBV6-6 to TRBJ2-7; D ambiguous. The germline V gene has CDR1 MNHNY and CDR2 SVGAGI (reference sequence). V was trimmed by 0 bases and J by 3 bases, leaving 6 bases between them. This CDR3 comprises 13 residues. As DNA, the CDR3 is TGTGCCAGCAGTTACTCGAACCTCTACGAGCAGTACTTC. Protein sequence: CASSYSNLYEQYF.

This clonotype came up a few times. CDR3 DNA sequence: TGTGCCAGCAGCTTTGGGACAGGGTTCGGTGAAAAACTGTTTTTT. Its translation is CASSFGTGFGEKLFF. The genes are TRBV5-5 and TRBJ1-4, with 9 bases that match TRBD1. The CDR3 runs to 15 residues. After removal of 2 bases from V and 7 bases from J, the junction contained 6 bases not matched to a gene. Germline V gene lookup returns CDR1 SGHKS and CDR2 YYEKEE (reference sequence). Full variable domain (outside the CDR3, taken from reference TRBV5-5 and TRBJ1-4): DAGVTQSPTHLIKTRGQQVTLRCSPISGHKSVSWYQQVLGQGPQFIFQYYEKEERGRGNFPDRFSARQFPNYSSELNVNALLLGDSALYLCASSFGTGFGEKLFFGSGTQLSVL.

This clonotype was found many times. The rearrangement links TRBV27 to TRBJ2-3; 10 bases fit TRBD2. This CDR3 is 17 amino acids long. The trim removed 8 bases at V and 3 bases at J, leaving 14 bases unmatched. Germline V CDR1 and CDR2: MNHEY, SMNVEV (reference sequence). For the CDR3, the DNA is TGTGCCAGCCTACCTCCGGGTAGCGGGGGGCGGACAGATACGCAGTATTTT. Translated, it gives CASLPPGSGGRTDTQYF.

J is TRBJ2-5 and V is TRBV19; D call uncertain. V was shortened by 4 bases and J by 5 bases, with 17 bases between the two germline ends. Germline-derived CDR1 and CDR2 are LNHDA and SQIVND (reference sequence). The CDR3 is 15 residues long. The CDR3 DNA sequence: TGTGCCAGTAGTACAACAACTACGTCAATGGAGACCCAGTACTTC. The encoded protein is CASSTTTTSMETQYF.

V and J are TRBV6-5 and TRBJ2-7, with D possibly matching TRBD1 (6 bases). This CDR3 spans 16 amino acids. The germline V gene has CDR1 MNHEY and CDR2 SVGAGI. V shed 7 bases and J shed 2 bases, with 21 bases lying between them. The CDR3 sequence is CASTLTAQGIPYEQYF. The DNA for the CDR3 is TGTGCCAGCACCTTAACCGCCCAGGGGATCCCCTACGAGCAGTACTTC.

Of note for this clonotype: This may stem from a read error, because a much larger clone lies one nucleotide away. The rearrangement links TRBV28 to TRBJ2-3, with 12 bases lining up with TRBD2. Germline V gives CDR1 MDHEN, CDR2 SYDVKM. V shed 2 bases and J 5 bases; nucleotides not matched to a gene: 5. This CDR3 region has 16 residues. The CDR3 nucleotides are TGTGCCAGCAGTTTACTAGCGGGAGGGCTAGTAGATACGCAGTATTTT. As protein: CASSLLAGGLVDTQYF.

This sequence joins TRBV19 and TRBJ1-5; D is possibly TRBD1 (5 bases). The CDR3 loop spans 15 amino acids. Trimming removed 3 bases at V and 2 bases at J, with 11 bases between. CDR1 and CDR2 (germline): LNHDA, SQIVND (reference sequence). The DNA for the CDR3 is TGTGCCAGTAGTATTGACGCACAGGGCAATCAGCCCCAGCATTTT. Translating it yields CASSIDAQGNQPQHF.

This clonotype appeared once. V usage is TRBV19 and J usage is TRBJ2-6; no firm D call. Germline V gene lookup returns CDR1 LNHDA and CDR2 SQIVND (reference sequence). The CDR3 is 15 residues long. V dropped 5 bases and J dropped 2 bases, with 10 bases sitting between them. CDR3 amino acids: CASSVYIPGANVLTF. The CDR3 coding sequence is TGTGCCAGTAGTGTATACATCCCTGGGGCCAACGTCCTGACTTTC.

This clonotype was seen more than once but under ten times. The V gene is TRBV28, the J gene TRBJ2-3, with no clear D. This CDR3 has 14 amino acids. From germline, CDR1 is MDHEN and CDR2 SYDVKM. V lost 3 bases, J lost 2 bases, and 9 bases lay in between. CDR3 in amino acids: CASSFSRNTDTQYF. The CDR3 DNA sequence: TGTGCCAGCAGTTTTTCCAGGAACACAGATACGCAGTATTTT.